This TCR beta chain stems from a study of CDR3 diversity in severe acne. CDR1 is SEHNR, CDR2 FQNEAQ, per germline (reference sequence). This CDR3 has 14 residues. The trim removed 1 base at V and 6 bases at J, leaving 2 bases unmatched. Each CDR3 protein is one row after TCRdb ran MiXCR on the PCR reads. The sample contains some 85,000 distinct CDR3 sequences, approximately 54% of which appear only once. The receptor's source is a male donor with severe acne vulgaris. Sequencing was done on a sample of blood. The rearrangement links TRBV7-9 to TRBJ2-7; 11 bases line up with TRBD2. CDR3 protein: CASSLGLAGGEQYF. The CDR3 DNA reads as TGTGCCAGCAGCTTAGGTCTAGCGGGAGGCGAGCAGTACTTC.